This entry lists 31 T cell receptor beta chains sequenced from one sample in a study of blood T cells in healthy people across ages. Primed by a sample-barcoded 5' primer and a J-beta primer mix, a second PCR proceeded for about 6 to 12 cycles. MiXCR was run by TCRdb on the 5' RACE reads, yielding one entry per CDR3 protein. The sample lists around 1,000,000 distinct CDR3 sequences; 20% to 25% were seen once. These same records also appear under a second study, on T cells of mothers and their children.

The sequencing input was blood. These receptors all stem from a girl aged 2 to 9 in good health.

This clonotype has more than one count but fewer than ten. CDR3: CATTGVRDEQFF. CDR3 in DNA: TGTGCCACCACAGGGGTCAGGGATGAGCAGTTCTTC. The chain carries TRBV10-3 and TRBJ2-5; TRBD1 matches at 7 bases. Judging by the DNA end, TRBJ2-1 fits better; the J call may be wrong. The germline V gene encodes CDR1 ENHRY and CDR2 SYGVKD. The CDR3 runs 12 residues.

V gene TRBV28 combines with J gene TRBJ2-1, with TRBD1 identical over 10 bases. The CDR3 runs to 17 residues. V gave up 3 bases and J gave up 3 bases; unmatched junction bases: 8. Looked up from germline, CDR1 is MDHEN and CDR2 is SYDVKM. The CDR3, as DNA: TGTGCCAGCAGTTTTTCGACAGGGGGCGGGGTCTACAATGAGCAGTTCTTC. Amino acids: CASSFSTGGGVYNEQFF.

Here the CDR3 reads CASSPIQGGYEQYF. The CDR3 DNA reads as TGTGCCAGCAGCCCTATTCAGGGGGGGTACGAGCAGTACTTC. The genes are TRBV12-3 or TRBV12-4 and TRBJ2-5; tentatively, D is TRBD1 or TRBD2 (7 bases each). The tail of the sequence fits TRBJ2-7 better, so the J call may be wrong. The CDR3 runs 14 residues.

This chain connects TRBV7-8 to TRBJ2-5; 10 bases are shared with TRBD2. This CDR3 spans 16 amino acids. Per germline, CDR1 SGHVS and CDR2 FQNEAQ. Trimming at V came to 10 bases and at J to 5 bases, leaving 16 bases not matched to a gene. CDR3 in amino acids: CATQDRSSGRVETQYF. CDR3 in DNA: TGTGCCACCCAGGACCGATCTAGCGGGAGAGTGGAGACCCAGTACTTC.

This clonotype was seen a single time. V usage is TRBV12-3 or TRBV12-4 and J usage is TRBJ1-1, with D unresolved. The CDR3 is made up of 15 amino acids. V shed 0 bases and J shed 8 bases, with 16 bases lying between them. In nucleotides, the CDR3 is TGTGCCAGCAGTTTAGCGCTTGTGGACCGAGACGAAGCTTTCTTT. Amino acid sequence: CASSLALVDRDEAFF.

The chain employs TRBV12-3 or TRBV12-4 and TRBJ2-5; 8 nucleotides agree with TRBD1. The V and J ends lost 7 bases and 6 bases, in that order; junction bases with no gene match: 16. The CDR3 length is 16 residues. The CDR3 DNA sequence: TGTGCCAGCACCGACTTAACAGGGATCAGGGGGCAGACCCAGTACTTC. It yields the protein CASTDLTGIRGQTQYF.

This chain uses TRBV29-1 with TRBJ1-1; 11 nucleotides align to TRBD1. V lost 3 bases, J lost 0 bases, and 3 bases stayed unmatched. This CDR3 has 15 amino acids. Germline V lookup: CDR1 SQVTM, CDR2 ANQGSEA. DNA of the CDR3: TGCAGCGTTGACGGGACAGGGGGTATGAACACTGAAGCTTTCTTT. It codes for CSVDGTGGMNTEAFF.

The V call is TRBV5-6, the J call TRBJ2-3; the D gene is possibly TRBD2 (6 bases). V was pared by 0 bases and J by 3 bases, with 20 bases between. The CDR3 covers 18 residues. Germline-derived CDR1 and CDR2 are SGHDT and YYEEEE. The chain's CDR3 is CASSLVAGGVAGTDTQYF. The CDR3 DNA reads TGTGCCAGCAGCTTGGTGGCTGGCGGGGTGGCGGGAACAGATACGCAGTATTTT.

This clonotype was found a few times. The CDR3 region is CASNRGTGAKNIQYF. The CDR3, as DNA: TGTGCCAGCAACAGGGGGACAGGGGCCAAAAACATTCAGTACTTC. The chain employs TRBV6-5 and TRBJ2-4; 9 bases are a match to TRBD1. Germline trimming cut 7 bases from V and 1 base from J; bases unmatched to any gene: 5. This CDR3 contains 15 residues. Germline CDR1 and CDR2: MNHEY and SVGAGI.

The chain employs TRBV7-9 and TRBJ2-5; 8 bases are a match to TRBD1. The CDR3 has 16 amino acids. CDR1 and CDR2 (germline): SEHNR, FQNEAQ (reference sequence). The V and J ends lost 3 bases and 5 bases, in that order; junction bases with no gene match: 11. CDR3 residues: CASSFIGQGEVETQYF. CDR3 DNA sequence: TGTGCCAGCAGCTTTATCGGACAGGGAGAAGTTGAGACCCAGTACTTC.

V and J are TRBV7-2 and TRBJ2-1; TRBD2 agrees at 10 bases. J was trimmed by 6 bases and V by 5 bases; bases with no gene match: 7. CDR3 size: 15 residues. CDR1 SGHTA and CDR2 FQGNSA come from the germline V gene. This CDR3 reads CASSNRLAGTNEQFF. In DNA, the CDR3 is TGTGCCAGCAGCAACCGACTAGCGGGTACCAATGAGCAGTTCTTC. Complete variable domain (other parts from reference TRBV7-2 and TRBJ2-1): GAGVSQSPSNKVTEKGKDVELRCDPISGHTALYWYRQSLGQGLEFLIYFQGNSAPDKSGLPSDRFSAERTGGSVSTLTIQRTQQEDSAVYLCASSNRLAGTNEQFFGPGTRLTVL.

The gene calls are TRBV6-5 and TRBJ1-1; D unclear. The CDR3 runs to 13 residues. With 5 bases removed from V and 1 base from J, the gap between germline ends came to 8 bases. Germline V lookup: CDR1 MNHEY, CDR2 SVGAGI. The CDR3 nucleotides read TGTGCCAGCAGTCGAACACAGAACACTGAAGCTTTCTTT. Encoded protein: CASSRTQNTEAFF.

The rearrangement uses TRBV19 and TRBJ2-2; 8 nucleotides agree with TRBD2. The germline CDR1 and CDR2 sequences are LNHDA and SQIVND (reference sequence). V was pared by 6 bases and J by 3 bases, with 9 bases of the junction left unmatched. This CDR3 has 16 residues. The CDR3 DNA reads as TGTGCCAGTAGGGGCCGGGAGGGCCCGGACACCGGGGAGCTGTTTTTT. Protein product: CASRGREGPDTGELFF.

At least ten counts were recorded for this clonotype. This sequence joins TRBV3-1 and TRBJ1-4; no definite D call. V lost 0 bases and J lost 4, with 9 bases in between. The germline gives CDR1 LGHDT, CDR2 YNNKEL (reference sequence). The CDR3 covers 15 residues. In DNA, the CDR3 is TGTGCCAGCAGCCAAGAGCCAGGCTATAATGAAAAACTGTTTTTT. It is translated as CASSQEPGYNEKLFF. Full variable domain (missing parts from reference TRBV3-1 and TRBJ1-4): DTAVSQTPKYLVTQMGNDKSIKCEQNLGHDTMYWYKQDSKKFLKIMFSYNNKELIINETVPNRFSPKSPDKAHLNLHINSLELGDSAVYFCASSQEPGYNEKLFFGSGTQLSVL.

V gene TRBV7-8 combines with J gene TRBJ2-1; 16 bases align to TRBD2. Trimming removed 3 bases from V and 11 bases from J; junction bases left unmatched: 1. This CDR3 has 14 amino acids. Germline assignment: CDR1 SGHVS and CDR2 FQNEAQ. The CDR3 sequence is CASSLGLAGGQQFF. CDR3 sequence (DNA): TGTGCCAGCAGCTTGGGACTAGCGGGGGGGCAGCAGTTCTTC.

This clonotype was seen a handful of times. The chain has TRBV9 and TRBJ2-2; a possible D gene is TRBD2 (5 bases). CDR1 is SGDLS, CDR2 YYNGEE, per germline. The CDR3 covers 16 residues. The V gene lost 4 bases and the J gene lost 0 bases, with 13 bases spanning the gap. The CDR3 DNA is TGTGCCAGCAGCCCCTACGGGATTCCGAACACCGGGGAGCTGTTTTTT. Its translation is CASSPYGIPNTGELFF.

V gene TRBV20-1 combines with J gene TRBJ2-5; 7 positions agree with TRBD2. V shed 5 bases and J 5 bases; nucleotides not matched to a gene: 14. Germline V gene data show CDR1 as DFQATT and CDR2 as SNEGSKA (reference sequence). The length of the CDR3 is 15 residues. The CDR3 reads CSAVDSAGAVETQYF. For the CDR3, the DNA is TGCAGTGCTGTGGATAGTGCGGGAGCTGTGGAGACCCAGTACTTC.

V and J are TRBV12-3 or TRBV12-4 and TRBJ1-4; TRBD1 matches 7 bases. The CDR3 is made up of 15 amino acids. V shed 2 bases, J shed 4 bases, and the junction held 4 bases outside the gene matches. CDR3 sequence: CASSLLRDSNEKLFF. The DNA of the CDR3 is TGTGCCAGCAGTTTACTCCGGGACAGTAATGAAAAACTGTTTTTT.

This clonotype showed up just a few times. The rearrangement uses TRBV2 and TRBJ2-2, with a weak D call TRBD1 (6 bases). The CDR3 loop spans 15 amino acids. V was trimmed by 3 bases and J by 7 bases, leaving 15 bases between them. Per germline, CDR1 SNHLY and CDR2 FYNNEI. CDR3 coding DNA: TGTGCCAGCAGTGAGTTCAGGGGAGAGAGCGGGGAGCTGTTTTTT. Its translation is CASSEFRGESGELFF.

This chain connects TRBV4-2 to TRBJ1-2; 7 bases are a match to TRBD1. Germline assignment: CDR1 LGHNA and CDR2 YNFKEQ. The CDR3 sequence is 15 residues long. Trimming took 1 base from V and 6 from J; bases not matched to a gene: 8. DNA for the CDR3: TGTGCCAGCAGCCAAGGTACAGGGGTACTCGATGGCTACACCTTC. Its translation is CASSQGTGVLDGYTF.

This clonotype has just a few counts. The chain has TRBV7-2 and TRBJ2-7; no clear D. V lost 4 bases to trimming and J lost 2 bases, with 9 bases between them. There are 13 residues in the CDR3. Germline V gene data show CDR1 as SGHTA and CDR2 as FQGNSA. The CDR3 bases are TGTGCCAGCAGCTCTAGAAGCACCTACGAGCAGTACTTC. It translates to CASSSRSTYEQYF. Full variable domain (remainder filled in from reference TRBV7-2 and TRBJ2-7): GAGVSQSPSNKVTEKGKDVELRCDPISGHTALYWYRQSLGQGLEFLIYFQGNSAPDKSGLPSDRFSAERTGGSVSTLTIQRTQQEDSAVYLCASSSRSTYEQYFGPGTRLTVT.

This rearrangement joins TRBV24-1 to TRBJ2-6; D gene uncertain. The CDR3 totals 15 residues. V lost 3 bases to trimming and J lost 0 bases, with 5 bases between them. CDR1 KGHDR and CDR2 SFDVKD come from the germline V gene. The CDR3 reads CATSDGYSGANVLTF. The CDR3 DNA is TGTGCCACCAGTGATGGCTACTCTGGGGCCAACGTCCTGACTTTC.

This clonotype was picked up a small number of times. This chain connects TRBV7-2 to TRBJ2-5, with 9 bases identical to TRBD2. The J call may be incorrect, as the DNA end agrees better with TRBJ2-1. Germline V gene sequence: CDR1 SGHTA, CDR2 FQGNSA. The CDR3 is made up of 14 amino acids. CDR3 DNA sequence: TGTGCCAGCACCCCTAGCGGGGTATACAATGAGCAGTTCTTC. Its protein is CASTPSGVYNEQFF.

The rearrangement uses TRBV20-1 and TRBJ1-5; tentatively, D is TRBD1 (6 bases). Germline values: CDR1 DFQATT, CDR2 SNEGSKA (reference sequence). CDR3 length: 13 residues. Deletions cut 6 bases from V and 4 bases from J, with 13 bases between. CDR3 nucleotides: TGCAGTGCAGCGACCACAGGGAATCAGCCCCAGCATTTT. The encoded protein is CSAATTGNQPQHF.

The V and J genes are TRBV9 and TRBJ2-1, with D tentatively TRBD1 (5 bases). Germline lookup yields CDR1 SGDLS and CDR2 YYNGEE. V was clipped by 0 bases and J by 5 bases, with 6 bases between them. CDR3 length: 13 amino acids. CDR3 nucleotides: TGTGCCAGCAGCGTAGCAGGGAACAATGAGCAGTTCTTC. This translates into CASSVAGNNEQFF.

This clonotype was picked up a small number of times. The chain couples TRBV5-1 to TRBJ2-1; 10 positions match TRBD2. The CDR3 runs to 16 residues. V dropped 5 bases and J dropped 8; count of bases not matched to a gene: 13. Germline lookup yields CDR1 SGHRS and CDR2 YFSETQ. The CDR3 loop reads CASRRGPAGGLDEQFF. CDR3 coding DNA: TGCGCCAGCAGAAGGGGGCCAGCGGGGGGGTTGGATGAGCAGTTCTTC.

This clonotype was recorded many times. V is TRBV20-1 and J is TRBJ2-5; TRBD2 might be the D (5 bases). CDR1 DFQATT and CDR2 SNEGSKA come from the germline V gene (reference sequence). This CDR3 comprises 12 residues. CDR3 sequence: CSARTGQETQYF. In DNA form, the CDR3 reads TGCAGCGCAAGGACTGGACAAGAGACCCAGTACTTC.

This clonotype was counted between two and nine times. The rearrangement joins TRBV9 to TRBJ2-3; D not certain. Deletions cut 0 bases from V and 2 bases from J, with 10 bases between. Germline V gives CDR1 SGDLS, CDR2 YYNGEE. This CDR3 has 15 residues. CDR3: CASSVGTVPTDTQYF. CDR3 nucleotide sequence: TGTGCCAGCAGCGTAGGTACGGTCCCCACAGATACGCAGTATTTT. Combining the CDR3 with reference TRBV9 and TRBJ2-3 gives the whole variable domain DSGVTQTPKHLITATGQRVTLRCSPRSGDLSVYWYQQSLDQGLQFLIQYYNGEERAKGNILERFSAQQFPDLHSELNLSSLELGDSALYFCASSVGTVPTDTQYFGPGTRLTVL.

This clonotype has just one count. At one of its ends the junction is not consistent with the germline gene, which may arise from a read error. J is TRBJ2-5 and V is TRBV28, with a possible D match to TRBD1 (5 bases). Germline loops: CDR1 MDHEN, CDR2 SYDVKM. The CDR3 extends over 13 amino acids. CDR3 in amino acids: CAGSQGQQETQYF. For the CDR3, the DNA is TGTGCCGGCAGTCAGGGCCAGCAAGAGACCCAGTACTTC.

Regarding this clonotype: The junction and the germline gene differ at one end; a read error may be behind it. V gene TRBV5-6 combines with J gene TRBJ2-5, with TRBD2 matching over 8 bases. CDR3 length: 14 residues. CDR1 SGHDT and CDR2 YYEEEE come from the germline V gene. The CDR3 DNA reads TGTGCCAGCAGCTTGGAGTATACGGGAGGGATTTGGTTCTTC. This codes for CASSLEYTGGIWFF.

CDR3 sequence: CAIKGDPNQETQYF. The CDR3 bases are TGTGCCATCAAGGGGGACCCAAACCAAGAGACCCAGTACTTC. The V gene is TRBV10-3, the J gene TRBJ2-5; D might be TRBD1 (6 bases). The germline V and J ends were trimmed by 7 bases and 0 bases, with 12 bases remaining between them. The CDR3 has 14 amino acids. Germline V gene sequence: CDR1 ENHRY, CDR2 SYGVKD.